These T cell receptor beta chains were read from a single sample in a study of response to subunit inactivated influenza vaccine. MiXCR, run by TCRdb on the RT-PCR reads, gives a single entry per CDR3 protein. The sample shows about 570,000 distinct CDR3 sequences, roughly 12% of them seen only once. The same specimen was also included in a second study, on T cells expressing NK-cell markers.

Sequences were derived from PBMCs from blood, sampled on the day of vaccination. Receptors originate from a man over 45 who received an inactivated influenza vaccine. CDR3s include the opening cysteine and the closing phenylalanine or tryptophan. D genes are given only for firm matches. Size is omitted from some rows. Given values are once, few, many or a class for expanded clones.

d_gene,abundance,v_gene,j_gene,CDR3aa,CDR3nt
.,.,TRBV28,TRBJ2-3,CASSQTPGQKTDTQYF,TGTGCCAGCAGCCAAACCCCGGGACAAAAGACGGATACGCAGTATTTT
TRBD1,.,TRBV29-1,TRBJ2-5,CSVNRDRGRETQYF,TGCAGCGTTAACCGGGACAGAGGGCGAGAGACCCAGTACTTC
.,few,TRBV7-2,TRBJ2-3,CASSFRSGSADTQYF,TGTGCCAGCAGCTTTCGCTCGGGCTCTGCAGATACGCAGTATTTT
.,few,TRBV28,TRBJ2-3,CASSLSSPTDTQYF,TGTGCCAGCAGTTTGAGCAGTCCCACAGATACGCAGTATTTT
.,few,TRBV20-1,TRBJ1-5,CSATQGLNQPQHF,TGCAGTGCGACACAGGGACTCAATCAGCCCCAGCATTTT
.,.,TRBV12-3/TRBV12-4,TRBJ2-1,CASSTRGGGAEQFF,TGTGCCAGCAGTACTCGAGGAGGGGGTGCTGAGCAGTTCTTC
TRBD2,few,TRBV20-1,TRBJ2-1,CSARAPSGRAGNEQFF,TGCAGTGCTAGAGCCCCCAGCGGGAGGGCCGGAAATGAGCAGTTCTTC
.,.,TRBV20-1,TRBJ2-3,CSANRAPTDTQYF,TGCAGTGCTAACCGGGCCCCGACAGATACGCAGTATTTT
.,.,TRBV2,TRBJ2-2,CASNTGLNTGELFF,TGTGCCAGCAATACGGGATTGAACACCGGGGAGCTGTTTTTT
.,.,TRBV3-1,TRBJ2-2,CASSRAPNTGELFF,TGTGCCAGCAGCCGGGCACCGAACACCGGGGAGCTGTTTTTT
.,many,TRBV7-9,TRBJ2-7,CASSLVGFYEQYF,TGTGCCAGCAGCTTAGTGGGATTCTACGAGCAGTACTTC
.,.,TRBV20-1,TRBJ2-3,CSANLGRPTDTQYF,TGCAGTGCTAATCTTGGCAGGCCTACAGATACGCAGTATTTT
TRBD1,.,TRBV12-3/TRBV12-4,TRBJ2-2,CASSLNSGGPTGELFF,TGTGCCAGCAGTTTGAACTCAGGGGGACCCACCGGGGAGCTGTTTTTT
TRBD1,.,TRBV4-3,TRBJ1-4,CASSQGRDSHEKLFF,TGCGCCAGCAGCCAAGGAAGGGACAGTCATGAAAAACTGTTTTTT
.,.,TRBV10-3,TRBJ2-5,CAISESIRETQYF,TGTGCCATCAGTGAGTCGATCCGGGAGACCCAGTACTTC
.,.,TRBV7-9,TRBJ2-7,CASSSRQEQYF,TGTGCCAGCAGCTCTCGACAGGAGCAGTACTTC
TRBD2,few,TRBV12-3/TRBV12-4,TRBJ2-7,CASRSGLAGFYEQYF,TGTGCCAGCAGGTCGGGACTAGCGGGATTCTACGAGCAGTACTTC
TRBD2,.,TRBV7-3,TRBJ2-1,CASSPLAGENGEQFF,TGTGCCAGCAGCCCGCTAGCGGGAGAAAACGGTGAGCAGTTCTTC
.,many,TRBV5-1,TRBJ2-1,CASSWAAGRNEQFF,TGCGCCAGCAGCTGGGCAGCGGGTCGCAATGAGCAGTTCTTC
.,.,TRBV20-1,TRBJ2-7,CSARLAEYEQYF,TGCAGTGCTAGATTAGCGGAGTACGAGCAGTACTTC
.,many,TRBV9,TRBJ2-1,CASSVGQAYNEQFF,TGTGCCAGCAGCGTAGGCCAGGCTTACAATGAGCAGTTCTTC
.,.,TRBV20-1,TRBJ1-2,CSARAILTGLEGYTF,TGCAGTGCTAGAGCCATACTCACAGGGCTGGAGGGCTACACCTTC
TRBD1,many,TRBV27,TRBJ2-7,CASSFRPGQGGYEQYF,TGTGCCAGCAGTTTCCGACCGGGACAGGGGGGGTACGAGCAGTACTTC